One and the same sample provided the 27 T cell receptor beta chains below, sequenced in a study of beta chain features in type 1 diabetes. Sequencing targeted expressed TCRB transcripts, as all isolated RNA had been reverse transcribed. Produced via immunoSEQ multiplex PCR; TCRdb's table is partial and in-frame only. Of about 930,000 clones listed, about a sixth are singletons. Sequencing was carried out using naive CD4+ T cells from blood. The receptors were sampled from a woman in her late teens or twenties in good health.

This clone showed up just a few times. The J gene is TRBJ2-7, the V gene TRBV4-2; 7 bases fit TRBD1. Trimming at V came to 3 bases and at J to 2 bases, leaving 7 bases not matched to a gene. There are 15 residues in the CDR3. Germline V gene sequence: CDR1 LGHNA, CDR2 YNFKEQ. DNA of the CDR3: TGTGCCAGCAGCCAGGACCGGGACAGCACCTACGAGCAGTACTTC. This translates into CASSQDRDSTYEQYF.

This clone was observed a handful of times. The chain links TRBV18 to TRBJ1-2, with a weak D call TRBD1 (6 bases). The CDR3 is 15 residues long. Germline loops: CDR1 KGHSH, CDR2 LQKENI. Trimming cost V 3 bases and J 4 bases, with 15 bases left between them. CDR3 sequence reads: CASSPREGGAYGYTF. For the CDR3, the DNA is TGTGCCAGCTCACCTCGGGAAGGGGGTGCCTATGGCTACACCTTC.

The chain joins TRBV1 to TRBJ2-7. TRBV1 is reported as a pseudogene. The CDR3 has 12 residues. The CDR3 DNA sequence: TGCACCAGCAGCCCTGGGGCCTACGAGCAGTACTTC. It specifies CTSSPGAYEQYF.

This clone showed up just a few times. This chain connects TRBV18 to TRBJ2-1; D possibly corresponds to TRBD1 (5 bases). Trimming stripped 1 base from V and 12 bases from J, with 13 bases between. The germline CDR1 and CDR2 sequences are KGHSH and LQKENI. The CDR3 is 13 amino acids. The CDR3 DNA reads TGTGCCAGCTCACCACGGGCCACAACAGGGCAGTTCTTC. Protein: CASSPRATTGQFF.

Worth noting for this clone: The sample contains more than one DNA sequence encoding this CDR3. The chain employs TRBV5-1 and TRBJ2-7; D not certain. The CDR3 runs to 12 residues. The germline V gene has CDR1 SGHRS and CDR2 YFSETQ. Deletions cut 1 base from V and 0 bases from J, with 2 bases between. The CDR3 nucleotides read TGCGCCAGCAGCTTGAGCTCCTACGAGCAGTACTTC. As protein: CASSLSSYEQYF.

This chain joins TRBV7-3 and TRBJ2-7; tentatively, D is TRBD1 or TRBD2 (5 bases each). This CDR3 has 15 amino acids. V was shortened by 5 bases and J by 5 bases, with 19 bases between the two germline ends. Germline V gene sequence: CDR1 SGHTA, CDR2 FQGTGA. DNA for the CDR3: TGTGCCAGCAGCCCCGCCCGCCGGGACGAGAACGAGCAGTACTTC. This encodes CASSPARRDENEQYF.

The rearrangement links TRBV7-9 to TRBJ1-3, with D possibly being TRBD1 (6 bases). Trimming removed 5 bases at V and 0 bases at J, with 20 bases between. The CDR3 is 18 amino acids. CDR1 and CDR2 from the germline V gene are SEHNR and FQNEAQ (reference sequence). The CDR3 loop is CASSQGQTWTISGNTIYF. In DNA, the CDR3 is TGTGCCAGCAGCCAAGGACAGACTTGGACTATCTCTGGAAACACCATATATTTT.

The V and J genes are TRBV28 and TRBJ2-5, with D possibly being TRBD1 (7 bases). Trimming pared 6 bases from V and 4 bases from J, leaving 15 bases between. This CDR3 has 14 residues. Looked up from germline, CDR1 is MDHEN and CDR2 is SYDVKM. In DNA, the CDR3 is TGTGCCAGCAGACGCGGGACAGAACCAGAGACCCAGTACTTC. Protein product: CASRRGTEPETQYF.

The CDR3: CASSFTGEYTDTQYF. The CDR3 region has the DNA TGTGCCAGCAGCTTCACCGGGGAATACACAGATACGCAGTATTTT. V gene TRBV7-2 combines with J gene TRBJ2-3; D is possibly TRBD2 (5 bases). Germline CDR1 reads SGHTA; CDR2 reads FQGNSA. The CDR3 consists of 15 residues. Trimming stripped 3 bases from V and 2 bases from J, with 12 bases between.

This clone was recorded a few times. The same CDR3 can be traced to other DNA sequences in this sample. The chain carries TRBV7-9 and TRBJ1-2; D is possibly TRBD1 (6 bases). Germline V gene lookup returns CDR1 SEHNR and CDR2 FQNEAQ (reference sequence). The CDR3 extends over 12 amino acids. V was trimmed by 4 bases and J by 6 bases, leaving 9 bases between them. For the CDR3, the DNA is TGTGCCAGCAGCTCCAGGGGTGATGGCTACACCTTC. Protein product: CASSSRGDGYTF.

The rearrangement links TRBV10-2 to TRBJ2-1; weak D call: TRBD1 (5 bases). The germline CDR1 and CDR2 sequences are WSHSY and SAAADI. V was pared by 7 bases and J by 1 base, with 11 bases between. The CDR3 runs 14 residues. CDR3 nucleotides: TGCGCCAGCACCCCCAGGGAATCCTACAATGAGCAGTTCTTC. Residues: CASTPRESYNEQFF.

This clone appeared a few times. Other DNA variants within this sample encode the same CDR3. Here the CDR3 DNA reads TGCGCCAGCAGCTTGACTAGCGGGAGCGGTGAGCAGTTCTTC. Protein: CASSLTSGSGEQFF. The chain employs TRBV5-1 and TRBJ2-1; the match to TRBD2 covers 11 bases. CDR1 and CDR2 (germline): SGHRS, YFSETQ. With 1 base clipped from V and 9 bases from J, the junction kept 3 bases outside the gene matches. The CDR3 consists of 14 residues.

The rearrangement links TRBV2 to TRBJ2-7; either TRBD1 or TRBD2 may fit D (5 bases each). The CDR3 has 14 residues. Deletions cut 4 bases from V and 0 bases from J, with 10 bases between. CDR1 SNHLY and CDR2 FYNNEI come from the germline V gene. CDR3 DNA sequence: TGTGCCAGCAGTGCTGAGGGGAGCTCCTACGAGCAGTACTTC. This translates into CASSAEGSSYEQYF.

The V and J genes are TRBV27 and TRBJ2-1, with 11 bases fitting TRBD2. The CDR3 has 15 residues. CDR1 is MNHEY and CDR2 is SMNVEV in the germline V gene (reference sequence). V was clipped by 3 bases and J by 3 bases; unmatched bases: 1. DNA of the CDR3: TGTGCCAGCAGTTTGGGACTAGCGGACTACAATGAGCAGTTCTTC. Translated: CASSLGLADYNEQFF.

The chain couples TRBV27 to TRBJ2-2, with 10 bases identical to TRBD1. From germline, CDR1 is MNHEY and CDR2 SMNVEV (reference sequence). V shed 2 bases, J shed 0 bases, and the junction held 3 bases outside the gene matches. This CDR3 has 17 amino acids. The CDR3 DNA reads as TGTGCCAGCAGTTTAGGGACAGGGGCCGCGAACACCGGGGAGCTGTTTTTT. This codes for CASSLGTGAANTGELFF.

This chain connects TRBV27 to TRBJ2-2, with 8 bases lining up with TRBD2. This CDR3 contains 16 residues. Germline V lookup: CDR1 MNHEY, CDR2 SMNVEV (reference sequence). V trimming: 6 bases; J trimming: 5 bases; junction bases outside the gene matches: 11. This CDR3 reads CASRGRAGVKTGELFF. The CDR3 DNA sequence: TGTGCCAGCAGAGGCAGAGCGGGAGTGAAAACCGGGGAGCTGTTTTTT.

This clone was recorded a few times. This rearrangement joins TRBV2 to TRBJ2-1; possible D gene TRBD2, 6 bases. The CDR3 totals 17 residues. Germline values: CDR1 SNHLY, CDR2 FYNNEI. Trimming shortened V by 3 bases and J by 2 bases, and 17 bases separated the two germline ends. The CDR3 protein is CASSDVIFGSPYNEQFF. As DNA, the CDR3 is TGTGCCAGCAGTGACGTAATATTCGGGAGTCCCTACAATGAGCAGTTCTTC.

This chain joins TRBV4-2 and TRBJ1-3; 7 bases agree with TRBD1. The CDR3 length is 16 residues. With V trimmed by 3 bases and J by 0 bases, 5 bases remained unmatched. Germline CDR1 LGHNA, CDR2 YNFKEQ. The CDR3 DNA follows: TGTGCCAGCAGCCACCACAGGGGCAACTCTGGAAACACCATATATTTT. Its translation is CASSHHRGNSGNTIYF.

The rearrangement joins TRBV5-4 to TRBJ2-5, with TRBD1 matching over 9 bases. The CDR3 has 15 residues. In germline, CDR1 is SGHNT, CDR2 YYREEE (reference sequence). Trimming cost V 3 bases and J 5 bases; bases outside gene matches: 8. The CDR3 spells CASSWGGQGRETQYF. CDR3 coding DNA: TGTGCCAGCAGCTGGGGGGGACAGGGTAGGGAGACCCAGTACTTC.

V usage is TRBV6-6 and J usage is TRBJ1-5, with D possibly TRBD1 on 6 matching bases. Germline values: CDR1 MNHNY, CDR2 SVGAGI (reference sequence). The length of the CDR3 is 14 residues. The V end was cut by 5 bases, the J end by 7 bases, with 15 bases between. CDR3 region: CASSRGGGRQPQHF. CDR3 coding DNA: TGTGCCAGCAGTCGGGGGGGCGGCAGGCAGCCCCAGCATTTT.

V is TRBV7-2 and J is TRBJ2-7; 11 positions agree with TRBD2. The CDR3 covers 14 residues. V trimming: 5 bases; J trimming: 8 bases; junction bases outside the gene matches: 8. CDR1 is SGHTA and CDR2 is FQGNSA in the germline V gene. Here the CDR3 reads CASSPSVTSGKQYF. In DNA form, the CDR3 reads TGTGCCAGCAGCCCAAGTGTGACTAGCGGGAAGCAGTACTTC.

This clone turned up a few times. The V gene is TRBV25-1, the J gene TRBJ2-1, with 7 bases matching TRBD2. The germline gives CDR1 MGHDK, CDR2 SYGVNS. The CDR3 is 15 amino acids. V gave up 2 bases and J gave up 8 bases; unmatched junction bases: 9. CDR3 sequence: CASSEAGVRRDEQFF. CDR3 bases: TGTGCCAGCAGTGAAGCGGGAGTAAGGAGGGATGAGCAGTTCTTC. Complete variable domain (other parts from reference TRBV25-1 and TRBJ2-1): EADIYQTPRYLVIGTGKKITLECSQTMGHDKMYWYQQDPGMELHLIHYSYGVNSTEKGDLSSESTVSRIRTEHFPLTLESARPSHTSQYLCASSEAGVRRDEQFFGPGTRLTVL.

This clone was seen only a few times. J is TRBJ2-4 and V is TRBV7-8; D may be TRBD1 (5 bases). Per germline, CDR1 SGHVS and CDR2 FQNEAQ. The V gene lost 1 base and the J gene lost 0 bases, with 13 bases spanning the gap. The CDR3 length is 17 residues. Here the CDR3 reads CASSLEGHTLAKNIQYF. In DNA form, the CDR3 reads TGTGCCAGCAGCTTAGAGGGGCACACCCTAGCCAAAAACATTCAGTACTTC.

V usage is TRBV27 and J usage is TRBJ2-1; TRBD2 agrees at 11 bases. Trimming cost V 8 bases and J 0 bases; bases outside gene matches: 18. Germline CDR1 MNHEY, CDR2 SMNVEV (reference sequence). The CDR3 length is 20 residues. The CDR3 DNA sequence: TGTGCCAGCCCTAAGGATCTGCCGGGACTAGCGGTCAGCTCCTACAATGAGCAGTTCTTC. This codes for CASPKDLPGLAVSSYNEQFF.

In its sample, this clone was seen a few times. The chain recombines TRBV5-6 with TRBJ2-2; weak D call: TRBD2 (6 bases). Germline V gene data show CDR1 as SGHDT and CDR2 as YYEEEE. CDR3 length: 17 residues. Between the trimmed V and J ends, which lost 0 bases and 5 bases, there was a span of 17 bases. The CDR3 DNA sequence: TGTGCCAGCAGCTTGGTTTCTTTCGGGAGCGCGACCGGGGAGCTGTTTTTT. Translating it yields CASSLVSFGSATGELFF.

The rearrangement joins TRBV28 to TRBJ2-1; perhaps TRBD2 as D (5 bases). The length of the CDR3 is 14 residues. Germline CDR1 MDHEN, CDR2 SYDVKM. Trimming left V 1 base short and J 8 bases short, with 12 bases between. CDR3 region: CASSLSGVGDEQFF. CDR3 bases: TGTGCCAGCAGTTTATCCGGGGTTGGGGATGAGCAGTTCTTC.

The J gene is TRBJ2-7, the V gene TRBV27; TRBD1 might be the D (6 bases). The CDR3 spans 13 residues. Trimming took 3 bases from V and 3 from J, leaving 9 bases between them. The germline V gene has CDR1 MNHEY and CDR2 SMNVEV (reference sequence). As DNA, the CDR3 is TGTGCCAGCAGTTTGGGGGCGCGCTACGAGCAGTACTTC. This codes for CASSLGARYEQYF.